The next 20 T cell receptor beta chains were all read from a single sample in a study of cytomegalovirus exposure and HLA in healthy donors. Vbeta (60) and Jbeta (13) primers were used in the PCR. Some clones are missing from TCRdb's copy, which holds only in-frame ones; the method was immunoSEQ multiplex PCR. The sample comprises roughly 150,000 clones, roughly 82% of which are singletons, and approximately 6.3% rests with the top ten. Sequencing was done on a sample of PBMCs. Receptors originate from a woman aged 45-65 years in good health and CMV-seropositive.

The rearrangement links TRBV6-1 to TRBJ1-6; D is perhaps TRBD1 (5 bases). The CDR3 runs 16 residues. Germline V gene data show CDR1 as MNHNS and CDR2 as SASEGT. V was trimmed by 3 bases and J by 10 bases, leaving 19 bases between them. The CDR3: CASSEAGAGRQSPLHF. CDR3 coding DNA: TGTGCCAGCAGTGAGGCTGGGGCAGGACGGCAATCACCCCTCCACTTT.

This chain uses TRBV18 with TRBJ1-5; possible D gene TRBD1, 5 bases. Germline CDR1 is KGHSH and CDR2 is LQKENI. The V and J ends lost 4 bases and 0 bases respectively, with 7 bases between them. This CDR3 has 14 residues. The CDR3 DNA sequence: TGTGCCAGCTCACAGGACAATAGCAATCAGCCCCAGCATTTT. It specifies CASSQDNSNQPQHF.

The chain employs TRBV28 and TRBJ2-1, with 8 bases identical to TRBD2. The CDR3 consists of 16 residues. J was trimmed by 10 bases and V by 3 bases; bases with no gene match: 14. CDR1 MDHEN and CDR2 SYDVKM come from the germline V gene. CDR3 nucleotide sequence: TGTGCCAGCAGTTTGAGGCGGGGGGTCAAGAACGGGGAGCAGTTCTTC. Translating it yields CASSLRRGVKNGEQFF.

Notes on this clone: One end of the junction does not line up with germline, which may come from a read error. The chain uses TRBV6-1 and TRBJ1-4; a possible D gene is TRBD1 (5 bases). The CDR3 has 15 residues. The germline CDR1 and CDR2 sequences are MNHNS and SASEGT. This chain's CDR3 is CASSEASGANEKLFF. The CDR3 nucleotides read TGTGCCAGCAGCGAAGCGTCGGGGGCTAATGAAAAACTGTTTTTT.

J is TRBJ1-3 and V is TRBV15; the D gene is possibly TRBD1 (5 bases). The CDR3 spans 18 residues. V lost 0 bases, J lost 0 bases, and 15 bases lay in between. The germline V gene encodes CDR1 LNHNV and CDR2 YYDKDF (reference sequence). Here the CDR3 reads CATSRDVQAMLSGNTIYF. The CDR3 nucleotides are TGTGCCACCAGCAGAGATGTACAGGCGATGCTCTCTGGAAACACCATATATTTT. Complete variable domain (other parts from reference TRBV15 and TRBJ1-3): DAMVIQNPRYQVTQFGKPVTLSCSQTLNHNVMYWYQQKSSQAPKLLFHYYDKDFNNEADTPDNFQSRRPNTSFCFLDIRSPGLGDTAMYLCATSRDVQAMLSGNTIYFGEGSWLTVV.

This chain joins TRBV19 and TRBJ1-1; 7 nucleotides match TRBD1. Germline CDR1 and CDR2: LNHDA and SQIVND (reference sequence). With V trimmed by 3 bases and J by 4 bases, 8 bases remained unmatched. The CDR3 covers 15 residues. The CDR3 DNA is TGTGCCAGTAGTATGACAGGGAATCCGCTCACTGAAGCTTTCTTT. Protein product: CASSMTGNPLTEAFF.

The chain combines TRBV19 with TRBJ1-1, with 11 bases lining up with TRBD1. The CDR3 is 10 amino acids. CDR1 is LNHDA, CDR2 SQIVND, per germline (reference sequence). J was trimmed by 12 bases and V by 7 bases; bases with no gene match: 1. The CDR3 region is CASMDRGPFF. The CDR3 bases are TGTGCCAGTATGGACAGGGGGCCTTTCTTT.

This clone was detected only a few times. Its ends do not fully match the called genes, so a read error is possible. The gene calls are TRBV7-9 and TRBJ1-6; possibly TRBD1 for D (6 bases). There are 19 residues in the CDR3. Germline V gene data show CDR1 as SEHNR and CDR2 as FQNEAQ (reference sequence). The CDR3 region has the DNA TGTTCCAGCAGCTTAGCAGGGGCATTCGGTGGCTCCTATAATTCACCCCTCCACTTT. Amino acids: CSSSLAGAFGGSYNSPLHF.

The rearrangement uses TRBV7-9 and TRBJ1-2; D gene uncertain. The CDR3 runs to 14 residues. Trimming pared 4 bases from V and 7 bases from J, leaving 16 bases between. Germline V lookup: CDR1 SEHNR, CDR2 FQNEAQ (reference sequence). The CDR3 bases are TGTGCCAGCAGCTCCGAGGTAGCGTCATTTGGCTACACCTTC. Its translation: CASSSEVASFGYTF.

The chain is built from TRBV6-5 and TRBJ2-6; D not resolved. This CDR3 is 13 amino acids long. Trimming stripped 5 bases from V and 2 bases from J, with 4 bases between. The germline CDR1 and CDR2 sequences are MNHEY and SVGAGI. CDR3 sequence (DNA): TGTGCCAGCAGTAAGCCTGGGGCCAACGTCCTGACTTTC. Translating gives CASSKPGANVLTF.

The rearrangement joins TRBV10-2 to TRBJ1-5; D possibly corresponds to TRBD1 (6 bases). Trimming removed 6 bases at V and 7 bases at J, with 16 bases between. The CDR3 extends over 14 amino acids. CDR1 is WSHSY and CDR2 is SAAADI in the germline V gene. The CDR3 loop reads CASSPQGGRQPQHF. For the CDR3, the DNA is TGCGCCAGCAGCCCACAGGGAGGGCGGCAGCCCCAGCATTTT.

The rearrangement links TRBV19 to TRBJ1-1, with no clear D. Trimming cost V 5 bases and J 8 bases, with 12 bases left between them. Germline values: CDR1 LNHDA, CDR2 SQIVND (reference sequence). The CDR3 spans 12 residues. CDR3: CASSPPFGEAFF. In nucleotides, the CDR3 is TGTGCCAGTAGTCCCCCGTTCGGGGAAGCTTTCTTT.

In its sample, this clone was seen a few times. V gene TRBV5-6 combines with J gene TRBJ1-6, with D unclear. The CDR3 has 17 residues. V was pared by 1 base and J by 2 bases, with 13 bases between. CDR1 and CDR2 from the germline V gene are SGHDT and YYEEEE. CDR3 in DNA: TGTGCCAGCAGCTTGCCCGGACTGAGCGCCTATAATTCACCCCTCCACTTT. Residues: CASSLPGLSAYNSPLHF.

This clone was recorded only once. The rearrangement joins TRBV9 to TRBJ2-7, with 7 bases that match TRBD1. The J segment lost 6 bases and the V segment lost 4 bases, leaving 4 bases of the junction unmatched. The germline CDR1 and CDR2 sequences are SGDLS and YYNGEE. CDR3 length: 12 residues. CDR3 protein: CASSRQGTEQYF. The CDR3 DNA sequence: TGTGCCAGCAGCCGACAGGGAACCGAGCAGTACTTC. Variable domain in full (rest from reference TRBV9 and TRBJ2-7): DSGVTQTPKHLITATGQRVTLRCSPRSGDLSVYWYQQSLDQGLQFLIQYYNGEERAKGNILERFSAQQFPDLHSELNLSSLELGDSALYFCASSRQGTEQYFGPGTRLTVT.

The CDR3 DNA sequence: TGTGCCAGCAGCGTAGCCGTGGAGGAACCAGGCCTTTCGGAAGCTTTCTTT. Its translation: CASSVAVEEPGLSEAFF. The chain combines TRBV9 with TRBJ1-1; D gene unclear. The ends were cut back, 0 bases at V and 8 bases at J, with 23 bases in the middle. This CDR3 is built from 17 residues. Germline-derived CDR1 and CDR2 are SGDLS and YYNGEE. Full variable domain (outside the CDR3, taken from reference TRBV9 and TRBJ1-1): DSGVTQTPKHLITATGQRVTLRCSPRSGDLSVYWYQQSLDQGLQFLIQYYNGEERAKGNILERFSAQQFPDLHSELNLSSLELGDSALYFCASSVAVEEPGLSEAFFGQGTRLTVV.

The V gene is TRBV7-9, the J gene TRBJ1-5; maybe TRBD1 (5 bases). CDR1 and CDR2 (germline): SEHNR, FQNEAQ (reference sequence). This CDR3 contains 15 residues. Trimming removed 5 bases at V and 7 bases at J, with 18 bases between. CDR3 coding DNA: TGTGCCAGCAGCGATGACAGCGGGATCGGCCAGCCCCAGCATTTT. This translates into CASSDDSGIGQPQHF.

Concerning this clone itself: Relative to the germline gene, one junction end is altered; a read error may explain this. The chain couples TRBV7-9 to TRBJ1-1, with TRBD1 matching 7 bases. CDR1 is SEHNR, CDR2 FQNEAQ, per germline (reference sequence). The CDR3 sequence is 12 residues long. The CDR3 loop is CSSNRGNTEAFF. The CDR3 DNA is TGTTCCAGCAACAGGGGGAACACTGAAGCTTTCTTT. Full variable domain (rest looked up from reference TRBV7-9 and TRBJ1-1): DTGVSQNPRHKITKRGQNVTFRCDPISEHNRLYWYRQTLGQGPEFLTYFQNEAQLEKSRLLSDRFSAERPKGSFSTLEIQRTEQGDSAMYLCSSNRGNTEAFFGQGTRLTVV.

This chain connects TRBV2 to TRBJ2-4, with 7 bases matching TRBD1. Germline values: CDR1 SNHLY, CDR2 FYNNEI. After removal of 7 bases from V and 0 bases from J, the junction contained 15 bases not matched to a gene. The CDR3 loop spans 18 amino acids. The CDR3 nucleotides are TGTGCCAGCACCAACTTCAGGGGGACAGACCTAGCCAAAAACATTCAGTACTTC. As protein: CASTNFRGTDLAKNIQYF.

The gene calls are TRBV21-1 and TRBJ1-2. TRBV21-1 is a known pseudogene. The CDR3 is 15 amino acids. CDR3 residues: CASSKGSSEGYGYTF. The CDR3 nucleotides read TGTGCCAGCAGCAAAGGGTCCTCAGAGGGCTATGGCTACACCTTC.

This chain links TRBV6-5 with TRBJ1-1; D not certain. The CDR3 runs 14 residues. Germline CDR1 reads MNHEY; CDR2 reads SVGAGI. V lost 2 bases to trimming and J lost 1 base, with 8 bases between them. The CDR3 region has the DNA TGTGCCAGCAGTTACACACACGAGAACACTGAAGCTTTCTTT. Its protein product is CASSYTHENTEAFF.